These T cell receptor beta chains were read from a single sample in a study of OX40 agonist ivuxolimab in advanced cancers. TCRdb's copy holds only in-frame clones and misses some; the assay was immunoSEQ multiplex PCR. Of 45,000 to 50,000 clones in the sample, around nine tenths were seen once. Here the sequenced sample was CD4+ or CD8+ T cells sorted from blood, taken in a trial of the OX40 agonist ivuxolimab. The receptors were sampled from an adult with an advanced solid tumor such as melanoma, head and neck, liver or kidney cancer. CDR3s include the opening cysteine and the closing phenylalanine or tryptophan. D genes are given only for firm matches. Expanded clones get a size class; other rows say once, few or many, or leave the size out.

d_call	clone_size	v_call	j_call	cdr3_nt	cdr3_aa
NA	once	TRBV27	TRBJ2-2	TGTGCCAGCAGTTTACCAACCTTTGGCACCGGGGAGCTGTTTTTT	CASSLPTFGTGELFF
NA	NA	TRBV6-5	TRBJ1-2	TGTGCCAGCAGTCCCGACAGTTATGGCTACACCTTC	CASSPDSYGYTF
NA	NA	TRBV6-8	TRBJ2-1	TGTGCCAGCAGTTACTCGGGGGGGTTCTTC	CASSYSGGFF
TRBD2	NA	TRBV29-1	TRBJ2-1	TGCAGCGTTGAGGGGACTAGCGGGAGTCTAGGATACAATGAGCAGTTCTTC	CSVEGTSGSLGYNEQFF
NA	NA	TRBV7-9	TRBJ1-2	TGTGCCAGCAGCTTCAAGGGGCTGTATGGCTACACCTTC	CASSFKGLYGYTF
NA	NA	TRBV27	TRBJ1-2	TGTGCCAGCAGGCCCCTGGATCTCGGGATCTATGGCTACACCTTC	CASRPLDLGIYGYTF
NA	NA	TRBV5-1	TRBJ1-1	TGCGCCAGCCGGGACGGTTATTTGAACACTGAAGCTTTCTTT	CASRDGYLNTEAFF
NA	NA	TRBV9	TRBJ2-2	TGTGCCAGCAGCGTAGTACAGGTCATTACGAACACCGGGGAGCTGTTTTTT	CASSVVQVITNTGELFF
TRBD2	NA	TRBV2	TRBJ2-1	TGTGCCAGCAGTACCGCGGGGGGCTCCTACAATGAGCAGTTCTTC	CASSTAGGSYNEQFF
NA	few	TRBV19	TRBJ1-1	TGTGCCAGCAGTGAGGGGGGGGAAGCTTTCTTT	CASSEGGEAFF